These 29 T cell receptor beta chains originate from one sample sequenced in a study of CD8 T cells in ankylosing spondylitis. TCRdb re-called the 5' RACE reads with MiXCR, one entry per CDR3 protein. Of about 130,000 distinct CDR3 sequences listed, over 7% are singletons. The source material was blood, either unsorted or a sorted T cell fraction (not recorded which). The receptors stem from a male donor with ankylosing spondylitis or in good health (not recorded which).

This clonotype was picked up many times. V is TRBV7-8 and J is TRBJ2-1; D uncertain. Trimming removed 5 bases from V and 0 bases from J, with 8 bases in between. The CDR3 runs to 14 residues. The germline V gene encodes CDR1 SGHVS and CDR2 FQNEAQ. The CDR3 region has the DNA TGTGCCAGCAGCCAGTTTAGCTCCTACAATGAGCAGTTCTTC. Amino acids: CASSQFSSYNEQFF.

The sample holds many counts of this clonotype. V gene TRBV6-1 combines with J gene TRBJ1-4; possibly TRBD1 for D (5 bases). The CDR3 has 14 residues. CDR1 MNHNS and CDR2 SASEGT come from the germline V gene. Trimming cost V 6 bases and J 7 bases, with 15 bases left between them. This chain's CDR3 is CASRSGTKGEKLFF. The CDR3 DNA reads as TGTGCCAGCAGATCCGGGACTAAAGGTGAAAAACTGTTTTTT.

The gene calls are TRBV27 and TRBJ2-3; D is possibly TRBD1 (6 bases). The CDR3 has 16 amino acids. V was cut by 4 bases and J by 4 bases, with 18 bases left in between. Germline lookup yields CDR1 MNHEY and CDR2 SMNVEV (reference sequence). For the CDR3, the DNA is TGTGCCAGCAGTTCAGTTCACAGGGTTCCCGCAGATACGCAGTATTTT. Protein: CASSSVHRVPADTQYF.

The table lists this clonotype with many counts. V usage is TRBV7-2 and J usage is TRBJ2-7; a possible D gene is TRBD1 (5 bases). The CDR3 runs 14 residues. Germline CDR1 SGHTA, CDR2 FQGNSA. Trimming took 3 bases from V and 3 from J, leaving 12 bases between them. CDR3: CASSFSGQLYEQYF. CDR3 DNA sequence: TGTGCCAGCAGCTTTTCAGGACAACTCTACGAGCAGTACTTC.

This clonotype showed up many times. CDR3 residues: CASSPLAGDTDTQYF. DNA for the CDR3: TGTGCCAGCTCACCTCTAGCGGGAGACACAGATACGCAGTATTTT. The chain combines TRBV27 with TRBJ2-3, with TRBD2 matching 10 bases. The germline CDR1 and CDR2 sequences are MNHEY and SMNVEV (reference sequence). J was trimmed by 2 bases and V by 8 bases; bases with no gene match: 7. This CDR3 contains 15 residues.

This clonotype occurred many times. The V gene is TRBV7-2, the J gene TRBJ2-7; the D is unclear. CDR3 length equals 13 residues. V was clipped by 0 bases and J by 10 bases, with 13 bases between them. CDR1 and CDR2 (germline): SGHTA, FQGNSA. CDR3 coding DNA: TGTGCCAGCAGCTTAGCGGGATCTCGTAGACAGTACTTC. It encodes CASSLAGSRRQYF.

There are a few counts of this clonotype. The V and J genes are TRBV7-2 and TRBJ2-6, with 7 bases fitting TRBD1. The CDR3 loop spans 16 amino acids. Trimming cost V 5 bases and J 0 bases; bases outside gene matches: 4. Germline V gene lookup returns CDR1 SGHTA and CDR2 FQGNSA. For the CDR3, the DNA is TGTGCCAGCAGCGAAGGGACAGCCTCTGGGGCCAACGTCCTGACTTTC. It yields the protein CASSEGTASGANVLTF.

This clonotype was observed at least ten times. J is TRBJ2-7 and V is TRBV5-1, with a possible D match to TRBD2 (6 bases). V lost 0 bases and J lost 2, with 12 bases in between. Per the germline V gene, CDR1 is SGHRS and CDR2 is YFSETQ. The CDR3 spans 15 residues. The CDR3 nucleotides read TGCGCCAGCAGCTTGGAGGGGCGGGAACCCTACGAGCAGTACTTC. As protein: CASSLEGREPYEQYF.

This clonotype has a count of ten or more. This chain uses TRBV12-3 or TRBV12-4 with TRBJ2-1; D not certain. Between the trimmed V and J ends, which lost 8 bases and 7 bases, there was a span of 9 bases. The CDR3 contains 11 residues. CDR3 region: CASRTVNEQFF. The DNA of the CDR3 is TGTGCCAGCCGGACGGTGAATGAGCAGTTCTTC.

A few counts support this clonotype. The chain combines TRBV4-2 with TRBJ2-7; 9 bases are a match to TRBD2. Germline trimming cut 0 bases from V and 6 bases from J; bases unmatched to any gene: 9. This CDR3 comprises 16 residues. Germline V CDR1 and CDR2: LGHNA, YNFKEQ. The CDR3 spells CASSQEPWGAGGEQYF. CDR3 coding DNA: TGTGCCAGCAGCCAAGAACCTTGGGGAGCGGGGGGCGAGCAGTACTTC.

This clonotype occurred many times. The gene calls are TRBV27 and TRBJ2-5; 8 nucleotides align to TRBD1. The V gene end was trimmed by 5 bases and the J gene end by 5 bases; junction bases not matched to a gene: 4. The CDR3 loop spans 13 amino acids. The germline CDR1 and CDR2 sequences are MNHEY and SMNVEV (reference sequence). CDR3 DNA: TGTGCCAGCAGTCGAAGGACAGGGGAGACCCAGTACTTC. Translation gives CASSRRTGETQYF.

This clonotype was recorded at least ten times. This chain uses TRBV29-1 with TRBJ1-5, with D possibly matching TRBD1 (5 bases). The CDR3 runs 13 residues. Germline CDR1 is SQVTM and CDR2 is ANQGSEA. Trimming cost V 4 bases and J 8 bases, with 15 bases left between them. Here the CDR3 DNA reads TGCAGCGTTGTCTACGCCGTGGGGGAGCCCCAGCATTTT. The encoded protein is CSVVYAVGEPQHF. The variable domain in full, with the rest retrieved from reference TRBV29-1 and TRBJ1-5, is SAVISQKPSRDICQRGTSLTIQCQVDSQVTMMFWYRQQPGQSLTLIATANQGSEATYESGFVIDKFPISRPNLTFSTLTVSNMSPEDSSIYLCSVVYAVGEPQHFGDGTRLSIL.

In its sample, this clonotype was seen many times. This chain uses TRBV11-2 with TRBJ2-1; TRBD2 agrees at 15 bases. The CDR3 loop spans 16 amino acids. CDR1 SGHAT and CDR2 FQNNGV come from the germline V gene. V lost 5 bases, J lost 7 bases, and 6 bases stayed unmatched. The CDR3 bases are TGTGCCAGCAGCGCACCCGGGACTAGCGGGAGGAATGAGCAGTTCTTC. Translation gives CASSAPGTSGRNEQFF.

This clonotype was detected only a few times. CDR3 region: CASSFWTSDNEQFF. The CDR3 DNA follows: TGTGCCAGCAGTTTTTGGACTAGCGACAATGAGCAGTTCTTC. The rearrangement uses TRBV28 and TRBJ2-1; 9 nucleotides agree with TRBD2. The CDR3 is 14 amino acids. Trimming at V came to 3 bases and at J to 5 bases, leaving 2 bases not matched to a gene. The germline V gene encodes CDR1 MDHEN and CDR2 SYDVKM.

This clonotype was found many times. This chain connects TRBV11-2 to TRBJ2-1; 11 bases match TRBD2. The J segment lost 5 bases and the V segment lost 6 bases, leaving 6 bases of the junction unmatched. The germline V gene encodes CDR1 SGHAT and CDR2 FQNNGV. This CDR3 comprises 15 residues. CDR3 coding DNA: TGTGCCAGCAGGCGTCCGGGACTAGCGGACAATGAGCAGTTCTTC. This sequence encodes CASRRPGLADNEQFF.

Only a few counts were recorded for this clonotype. One end of the junction is discordant with germline, which a read error may explain. The chain recombines TRBV6-5 with TRBJ2-4, with D perhaps being TRBD1 or TRBD2 (6 bases each). The CDR3 loop spans 13 amino acids. Germline loops: CDR1 MNHEY, CDR2 SVGAGI. The CDR3 reads CASSLQGGNSQYF. The DNA for the CDR3 is TGTGCCAGCAGTTTACAGGGAGGCAACAGTCAGTACTTC.

This chain joins TRBV2 and TRBJ2-5; possible D gene TRBD2, 5 bases. Trimming stripped 10 bases from V and 2 bases from J, with 14 bases between. CDR3 length: 13 residues. The germline V gene has CDR1 SNHLY and CDR2 FYNNEI. CDR3 in amino acids: CAKKGRGQETQYF. The CDR3, as DNA: TGTGCCAAGAAAGGTCGCGGGCAAGAGACCCAGTACTTC.

This clonotype was seen many times. The V and J genes are TRBV12-3 or TRBV12-4 and TRBJ1-4, with a weak D call TRBD1 (5 bases). The CDR3 is 14 amino acids. Trimming shortened V by 3 bases and J by 5 bases, and 10 bases separated the two germline ends. CDR3 nucleotides: TGTGCCAGCAGTTTCCGGGACCGAAATGAAAAACTGTTTTTT. Amino acids: CASSFRDRNEKLFF.

This clonotype was found many times. The chain recombines TRBV5-1 with TRBJ2-5; D is uncertain. Germline loops: CDR1 SGHRS, CDR2 YFSETQ. The CDR3 length is 13 residues. With 1 base removed from V and 8 bases from J, the gap between germline ends came to 12 bases. Here the CDR3 DNA reads TGCGCCAGCAGCTTGCTATTGCAGGATACCCAGTACTTC. It yields the protein CASSLLLQDTQYF.

This chain connects TRBV19 to TRBJ2-7, with TRBD2 matching over 9 bases. The CDR3 is 15 residues long. Germline V gene data show CDR1 as LNHDA and CDR2 as SQIVND (reference sequence). The trim removed 9 bases at V and 3 bases at J, leaving 12 bases unmatched. The CDR3 protein is CASRFALSGSYEQYF. CDR3 bases: TGTGCCAGCAGATTTGCCCTTAGCGGGAGCTACGAGCAGTACTTC.

This clonotype was seen ten or more times. This sequence joins TRBV18 and TRBJ2-5; the D is unclear. With 3 bases removed from V and 5 bases from J, the gap between germline ends came to 10 bases. CDR3 size: 13 residues. CDR1 is KGHSH and CDR2 is LQKENI in the germline V gene. CDR3 in amino acids: CASSPPSWETQYF. For the CDR3, the DNA is TGTGCCAGCTCACCCCCCAGCTGGGAGACCCAGTACTTC. The full variable domain, with the rest looked up from reference TRBV18 and TRBJ2-5, is NAGVMQNPRHLVRRRGQEARLRCSPMKGHSHVYWYRQLPEEGLKFMVYLQKENIIDESGMPKERFSAEFPKEGPSILRIQQVVRGDSAAYFCASSPPSWETQYFGPGTRLLVL.

This clonotype was observed many times. The chain has TRBV12-3 or TRBV12-4 and TRBJ2-5; D unclear. CDR3 length: 12 amino acids. V lost 5 bases to trimming and J lost 5 bases, with 9 bases between them. CDR3 coding DNA: TGTGCCAGCAGTCCCCTCCGGGAGACCCAGTACTTC. Encoded protein: CASSPLRETQYF.

In this sample, this clonotype turned up many times. V gene TRBV29-1 combines with J gene TRBJ2-3, with 8 bases fitting TRBD2. Germline V gives CDR1 SQVTM, CDR2 ANQGSEA. The CDR3 has 14 amino acids. V gave up 6 bases and J gave up 0 bases; unmatched junction bases: 5. The CDR3 DNA follows: TGCAGCGTGGAGCGGGAGCGGAGCACAGATACGCAGTATTTT. Amino acids: CSVERERSTDTQYF.

This clonotype was seen at least ten times. V and J are TRBV20-1 and TRBJ2-7; the D gene is possibly TRBD1 (5 bases). CDR1 is DFQATT, CDR2 SNEGSKA, per germline (reference sequence). This CDR3 has 13 residues. Trimming removed 3 bases at V and 6 bases at J, with 15 bases between. The CDR3 nucleotides read TGCAGTGCTAGTGGGGCTATGGGAACCGAGCAGTACTTC. It is translated as CSASGAMGTEQYF.

Note on this clonotype: One base away lies a much larger clone, so this may be a sequencing read error. CDR3 amino acids: CASSEDISGANGLTF. The CDR3 bases are TGTGCCAGCAGCGAAGACATCTCCGGGGCCAACGGCCTGACTTTC. The V and J genes are TRBV14 and TRBJ2-6, with D perhaps assigned TRBD1 or TRBD2 (5 bases each). Germline V gives CDR1 SGHDN, CDR2 FVKESK. The CDR3 is made up of 15 amino acids.

DNA for the CDR3: TGTGCCAGCAGCTTTGAGTACAGGACGCTTTGCGGCAATCAGCCCCAGCATTTT. Translation: CASSFEYRTLCGNQPQHF. The chain has TRBV12-1 and TRBJ1-5; the table gives TRBD1 as D, unverified against the DNA. TRBV12-1 is given as a pseudogene. This CDR3 spans 18 amino acids.

The V gene is TRBV7-9, the J gene TRBJ2-1, with D possibly TRBD1 on 5 matching bases. The CDR3 runs 17 residues. The germline V gene has CDR1 SEHNR and CDR2 FQNEAQ (reference sequence). With 3 bases removed from V and 4 bases from J, the gap between germline ends came to 19 bases. The CDR3 region has the DNA TGTGCCAGCAGCTTGCAGGGTTCCCCCGTCCTTTACAATGAGCAGTTCTTC. Translated, it gives CASSLQGSPVLYNEQFF.

The table lists this clonotype with a few counts. This chain links TRBV11-3 with TRBJ2-1; TRBD2 matches at 10 bases. V trimming: 5 bases; J trimming: 8 bases; junction bases outside the gene matches: 9. CDR1 is SGHNT, CDR2 YENEEA, per germline. This CDR3 is built from 15 residues. CDR3 in amino acids: CASSPRTSGMDEQFF. As DNA, the CDR3 is TGTGCCAGCAGCCCTCGGACTAGCGGAATGGATGAGCAGTTCTTC.

There are many counts of this clonotype. This chain links TRBV6-2 or TRBV6-3 with TRBJ2-1, with TRBD2 matching over 10 bases. The V and J ends lost 6 bases and 5 bases, in that order; junction bases with no gene match: 10. The germline CDR1 and CDR2 sequences are MNHEY and SVGEGT. The CDR3 loop spans 16 amino acids. This CDR3 is CASSNTGTSADNEQFF. The CDR3 DNA is TGTGCCAGCAGCAACACCGGGACTAGCGCCGACAATGAGCAGTTCTTC.